This T cell receptor beta chain was captured in a study of graft-versus-host responses after intestinal transplantation. For the study at large: Anti-thymocyte globulin induction preceded roughly 3 years of tacrolimus and steroid maintenance in all recipients.

The CDR3 sequence is 17 residues long. Germline CDR1 is SGHAT and CDR2 is FQNNGV. V was trimmed by 3 bases and J by 3 bases, leaving 18 bases between them. Profiled with immunoSEQ multiplex PCR; TCRdb holds only in-frame clones, not every one. The sample contains some 7,000 clones, around 28% of which appear only once. Study-level results: Allografts carried high graft-versus-host to host-versus-graft clonal ratios in patients having graft-donor T cell macrochimerism. There were GvH clones found in recipient marrow, and some of them appeared first in ileum or blood.

The chain carries TRBV11-2 and TRBJ1-3, with no clear D. The receptor's source is a human patient who received an intestinal transplant. Sequencing used alloreactive CD4+ T cells from a mixed lymphocyte reaction culture, obtained before intestinal transplant. Noted subset: CFSE-low proliferating T cells sorted from roughly six-day pre-transplant mixed lymphocyte reaction (GvH or HvG direction). This CDR3 reads CASSFDSGPSRGNTIYF. The CDR3 DNA is TGTGCCAGCAGCTTCGATTCTGGTCCCAGCCGTGGAAACACCATATATTTT.